This paragraph covers one TCR beta chain sequence. This clone has a count of ten or more. Its antigen is currently not known. Within one base of it there is no much larger clone, and no base qualities were kept. These data are taken from a study of metastatic and nonmetastatic thyroid tumors (TCRdb year 2020). In terms of the full investigation: Repertoires were compared across peripheral blood and tumor or nodule tissue samples from malignant and benign thyroid patients.

Results the study describes overall, beyond this receptor: In both blood and tumor samples, malignant tumors were reported to have significantly higher TCR beta diversity than benign nodules.

Preparation of the library involved PCR. Sequencer: Illumina HiSeq 4000. High-throughput sequencing was used to profile the TCR beta-chain CDR3 region of each patient. Concerning the study's data processing: Drawing on CDR3 differences between clinicopathological groups, the researchers built a classifier meant to tell apart patients with distant-metastatic papillary thyroid cancer. The Shannon index was used to measure repertoire diversity, and the Morisita-Horn index was used to measure how similar tumor and blood repertoires were. The raw public data were reprocessed by TCRdb itself: fastp quality trimming at Q25, MiXCR clonotype calling, in-frame beta chains only. V and J calls and clone size were set by TCRdb, not the authors. The sample profile shows around 40,000 clones; about 18% of them were found once. Together, the top ten hold about 6.8% of the sample. Taken from cysteine to phenylalanine, the CDR3 has 17 residues. CDR3 DNA is the only sequence kept; it has 51 bases, read in frame from the first base. The junction shows trimming of 4 bases on V and 6 bases on J, and the gene matches do not reach 12 bases of it. From the germline V gene (reference sequence), CDR1 is SGHAT and CDR2 is FQDESV.

No patient had received any treatment before thyroid surgery. Using T-cell receptor beta sequencing, the researchers looked back retrospectively at clinical samples from patients, gathered between about 2011 and 2019. This clonotype was obtained from a male donor with papillary thyroid cancer or a benign thyroid nodule (not recorded which). Some clones in this sample may be carry-over from other donors' samples. Sequenced: blood. The rearranged segments are TRBV11-1 and TRBJ2-1, and 10 bases in between align with TRBD2. CDR3 reads: CASSSSLAGGLSNEQFF. The nucleotide sequence is given as TGTGCCAGCAGCTCCAGCTTAGCGGGAGGACTAAGCAATGAGCAGTTCTTC. With the rest looked up from the reference TRBV11-1 and TRBJ2-1 genes rather than sequenced, the full variable domain is EAEVAQSPRYKITEKSQAVAFWCDPISGHATLYWYRQILGQGPELLVQFQDESVVDDSQLPKDRFSAERLKGVDSTLKIQPAELGDSAMYLCASSSSLAGGLSNEQFFGPGTRLTVL.